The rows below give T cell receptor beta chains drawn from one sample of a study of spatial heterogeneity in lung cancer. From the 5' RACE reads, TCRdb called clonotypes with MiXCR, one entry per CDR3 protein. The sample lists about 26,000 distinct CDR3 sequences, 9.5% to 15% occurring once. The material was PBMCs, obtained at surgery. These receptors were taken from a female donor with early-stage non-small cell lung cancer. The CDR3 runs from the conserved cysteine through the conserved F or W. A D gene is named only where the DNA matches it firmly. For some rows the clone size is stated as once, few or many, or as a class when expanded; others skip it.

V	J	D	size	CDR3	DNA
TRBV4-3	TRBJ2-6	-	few	CASSQAGSAGANVLTF	TGCGCCAGCAGCCAAGCTGGCAGTGCTGGGGCCAACGTCCTGACTTTC
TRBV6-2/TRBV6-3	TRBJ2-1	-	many	CASSYSGRGYNEQFF	TGTGCCAGCAGTTACTCGGGGCGGGGCTACAATGAGCAGTTCTTC
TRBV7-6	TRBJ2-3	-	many	CASSLFSSTDTQYF	TGTGCCAGCAGCTTGTTCTCAAGCACAGATACGCAGTATTTT
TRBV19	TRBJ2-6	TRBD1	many	CASSIEVGQGSANVLTF	TGTGCCAGTAGTATAGAGGTGGGACAGGGTTCGGCCAACGTCCTGACTTTC
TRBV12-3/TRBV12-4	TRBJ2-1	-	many	CASSLIQASYNEQFF	TGTGCCAGCAGCCTAATTCAGGCCTCCTACAATGAGCAGTTCTTC
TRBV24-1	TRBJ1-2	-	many	CATSDANYGYTF	TGTGCCACCAGTGATGCGAACTATGGCTACACCTTC
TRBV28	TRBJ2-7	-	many	CASSLPSGGGASYEQYF	TGTGCCAGCAGTTTACCCTCGGGGGGCGGGGCCTCCTACGAGCAGTACTTC
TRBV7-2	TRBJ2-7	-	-	CASSAEGGKTYEQYF	TGTGCCAGCAGCGCGGAGGGCGGGAAGACCTACGAGCAGTACTTC
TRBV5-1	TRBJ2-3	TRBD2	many	CASSHGTSTSREDTQYF	TGCGCCAGCAGCCACGGGACTAGCACCTCGAGGGAAGATACGCAGTATTTT
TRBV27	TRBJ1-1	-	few	CASSLFRRAGRATEAFF	TGTGCCAGCAGTTTATTTAGAAGGGCAGGGAGAGCCACTGAAGCTTTCTTT
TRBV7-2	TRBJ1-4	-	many	CASSLVGDMGGEKLFF	TGTGCCAGCAGCTTAGTTGGAGATATGGGCGGTGAAAAACTGTTTTTT
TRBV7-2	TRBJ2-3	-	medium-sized	CASRIGGATYTQYF	TGTGCCAGCCGCATAGGGGGGGCGACCTATACGCAGTATTTT
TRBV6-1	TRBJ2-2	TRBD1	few	CASTQGALAGELFF	TGTGCCAGCACACAGGGGGCACTTGCCGGGGAGCTGTTTTTT
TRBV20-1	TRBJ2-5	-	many	CSPVGVLDKGTQYF	TGCAGCCCTGTGGGGGTCCTGGACAAAGGCACCCAGTACTTC
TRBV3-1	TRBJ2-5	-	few	CASSQEIRGYQETQYF	TGTGCCAGCAGCCAAGAAATTAGGGGGTACCAAGAGACCCAGTACTTC
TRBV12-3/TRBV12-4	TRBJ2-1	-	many	CASSLWRGLGGSYNEQFF	TGTGCCAGCAGTTTGTGGAGGGGGCTGGGGGGGTCCTACAATGAGCAGTTCTTC
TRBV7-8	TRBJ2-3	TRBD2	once	CASSPPSGKADTQYF	TGTGCCAGCAGCCCTCCTAGCGGGAAAGCAGATACGCAGTATTTT
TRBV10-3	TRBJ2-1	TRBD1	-	CAISEGQGYYNEQFF	TGTGCCATCAGTGAGGGACAGGGGTACTACAATGAGCAGTTCTTC
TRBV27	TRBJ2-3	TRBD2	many	CASTLSGNTDTQYF	TGTGCCAGCACCCTTAGCGGGAACACAGATACGCAGTATTTT
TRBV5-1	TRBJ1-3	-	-	CASSARDALTPGNTIYF	TGCGCCAGCAGCGCGCGGGACGCCCTTACCCCTGGAAACACCATATATTTT
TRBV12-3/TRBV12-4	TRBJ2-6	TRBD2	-	CASSPGTSGFSGANVLTF	TGTGCCAGCAGTCCCGGGACTAGCGGGTTCTCTGGGGCCAACGTCCTGACTTTC
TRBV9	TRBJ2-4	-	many	CASGTGGRGIQYF	TGTGCCAGCGGCACCGGGGGCCGGGGCATTCAGTACTTC
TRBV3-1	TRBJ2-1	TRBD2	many	CASREGLEVDEQFF	TGTGCCAGCAGAGAGGGACTAGAAGTCGATGAGCAGTTCTTC
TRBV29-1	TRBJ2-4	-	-	CSASIPPRNIQYF	TGCAGCGCCAGCATACCGCCCAGAAACATTCAGTACTTC
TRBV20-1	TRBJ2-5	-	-	CSARVGVTKTQYF	TGCAGTGCTAGAGTTGGCGTGACGAAGACCCAGTACTTC
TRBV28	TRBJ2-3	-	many	CASSPPWGSTDTQYF	TGTGCCAGCAGCCCCCCGTGGGGGTCGACAGATACGCAGTATTTT
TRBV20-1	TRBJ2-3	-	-	CSAREAVTDTQYF	TGCAGTGCTAGAGAAGCCGTCACAGATACGCAGTATTTT
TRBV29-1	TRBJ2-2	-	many	CSFRQSNTGELFF	TGCAGCTTTCGACAGTCGAACACCGGGGAGCTGTTTTTT
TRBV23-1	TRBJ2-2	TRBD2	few	CASSHPHGLAGGTGELFF	TGCGCCAGCAGTCATCCGCACGGGCTAGCGGGAGGGACCGGGGAGCTGTTTTTT
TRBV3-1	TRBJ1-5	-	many	CASSQEGGGYQPQHF	TGTGCCAGCAGCCAAGAGGGGGGAGGATATCAGCCCCAGCATTTT
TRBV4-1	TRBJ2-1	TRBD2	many	CASSQDSGTYNEQFF	TGCGCCAGCAGCCAAGATAGCGGGACCTACAATGAGCAGTTCTTC
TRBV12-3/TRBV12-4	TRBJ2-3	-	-	CASRLGPTDTQYF	TGTGCCAGCAGACTGGGACCCACAGATACGCAGTATTTT
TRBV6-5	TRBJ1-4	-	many	CASSQAATNEKLFF	TGTGCCAGCTCACAAGCCGCAACTAATGAAAAACTGTTTTTT
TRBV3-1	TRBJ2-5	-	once	CASEGVGETQYF	TGTGCCAGCGAAGGGGTCGGAGAGACCCAGTACTTC
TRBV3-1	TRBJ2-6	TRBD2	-	CASSQGSRGLAGISGANVLTF	TGTGCCAGCAGCCAAGGGTCCCGGGGGCTAGCGGGTATCTCTGGGGCCAACGTCCTGACTTTC
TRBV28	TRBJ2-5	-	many	CASAQQDPGRETQYF	TGTGCCAGCGCCCAACAGGACCCCGGTCGAGAGACCCAGTACTTC
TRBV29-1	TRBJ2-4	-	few	CSVEVALGRGIQYF	TGCAGCGTTGAAGTAGCCTTGGGGCGAGGCATTCAGTACTTC
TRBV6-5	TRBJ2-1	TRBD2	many	CASSSLSGTTYNEQFF	TGTGCCAGCAGTTCACTATCCGGGACTACCTACAATGAGCAGTTCTTC
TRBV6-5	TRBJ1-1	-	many	CASRRGGTEAFF	TGTGCCAGCAGACGGGGTGGCACTGAAGCTTTCTTT
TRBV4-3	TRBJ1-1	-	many	CASSQEIRSNTEAFF	TGCGCCAGCAGCCAAGAGATCAGGTCGAACACTGAAGCTTTCTTT